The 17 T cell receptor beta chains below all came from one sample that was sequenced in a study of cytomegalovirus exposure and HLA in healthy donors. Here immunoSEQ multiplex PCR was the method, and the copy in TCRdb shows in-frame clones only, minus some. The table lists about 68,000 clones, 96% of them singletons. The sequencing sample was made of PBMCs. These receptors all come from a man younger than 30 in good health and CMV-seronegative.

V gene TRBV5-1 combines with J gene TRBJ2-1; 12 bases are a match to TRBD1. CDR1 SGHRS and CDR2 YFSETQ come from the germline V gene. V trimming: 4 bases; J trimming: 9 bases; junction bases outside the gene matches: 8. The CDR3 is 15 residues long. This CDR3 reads CASSNRDRGLGEQFF. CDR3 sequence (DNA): TGCGCCAGCAGCAATCGGGACAGGGGGCTAGGTGAGCAGTTCTTC.

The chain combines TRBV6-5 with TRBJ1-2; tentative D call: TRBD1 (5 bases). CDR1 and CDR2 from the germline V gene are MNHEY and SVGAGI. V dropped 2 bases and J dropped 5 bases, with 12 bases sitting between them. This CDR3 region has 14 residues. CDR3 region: CASSYIQGSYGYTF. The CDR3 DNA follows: TGTGCCAGCAGTTACATCCAGGGTTCTTATGGCTACACCTTC.

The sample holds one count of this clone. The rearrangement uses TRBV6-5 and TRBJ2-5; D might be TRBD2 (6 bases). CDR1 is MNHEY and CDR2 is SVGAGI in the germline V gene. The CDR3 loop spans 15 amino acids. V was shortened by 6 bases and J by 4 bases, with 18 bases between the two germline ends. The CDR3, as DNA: TGTGCCAGCAGCCGCGGTGGAGGGGCCACAGAGACCCAGTACTTC. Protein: CASSRGGGATETQYF.

This CDR3 reads CASSKTGQGHGYTF. The CDR3 nucleotides read TGTGCCAGCAGTAAGACGGGACAGGGACATGGCTACACCTTC. V and J are TRBV27 and TRBJ1-2, with 9 positions matching TRBD1. V dropped 5 bases and J dropped 6; count of bases not matched to a gene: 7. Germline CDR1 is MNHEY and CDR2 is SMNVEV (reference sequence). The CDR3 has 14 amino acids.

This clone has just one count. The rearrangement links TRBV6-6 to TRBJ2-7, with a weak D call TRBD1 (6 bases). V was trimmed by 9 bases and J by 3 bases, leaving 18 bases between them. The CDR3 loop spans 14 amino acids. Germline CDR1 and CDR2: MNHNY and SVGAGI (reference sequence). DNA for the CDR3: TGTGCCAGAAGTGGGACACCAAGAATCTACGAGCAGTACTTC. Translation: CARSGTPRIYEQYF.

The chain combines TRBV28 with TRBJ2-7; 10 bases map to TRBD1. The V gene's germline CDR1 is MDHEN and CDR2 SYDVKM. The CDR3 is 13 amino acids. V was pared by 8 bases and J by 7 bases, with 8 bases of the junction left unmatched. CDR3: CASRDRGFLEQYF. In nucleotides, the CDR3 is TGTGCCAGCCGGGACAGGGGATTTCTGGAGCAGTACTTC. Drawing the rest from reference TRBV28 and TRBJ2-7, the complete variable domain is DVKVTQSSRYLVKRTGEKVFLECVQDMDHENMFWYRQDPGLGLRLIYFSYDVKMKEKGDIPEGYSVSREKKERFSLILESASTNQTSMYLCASRDRGFLEQYFGPGTRLTVT.

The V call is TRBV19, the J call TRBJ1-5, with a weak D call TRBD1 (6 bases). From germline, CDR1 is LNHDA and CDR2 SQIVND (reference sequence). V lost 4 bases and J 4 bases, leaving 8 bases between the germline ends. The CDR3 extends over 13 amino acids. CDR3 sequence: CASSTGENQPQHF. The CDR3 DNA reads TGTGCCAGTAGTACAGGGGAAAATCAGCCCCAGCATTTT.

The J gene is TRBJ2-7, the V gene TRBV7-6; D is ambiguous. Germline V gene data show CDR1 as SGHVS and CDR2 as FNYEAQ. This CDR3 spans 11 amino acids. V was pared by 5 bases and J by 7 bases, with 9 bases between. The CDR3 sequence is CASSKRLEQYF. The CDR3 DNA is TGTGCCAGCAGCAAGCGATTGGAGCAGTACTTC. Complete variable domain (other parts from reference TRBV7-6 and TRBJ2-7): GAGVSQSPRYKVTKRGQDVALRCDPISGHVSLYWYRQALGQGPEFLTYFNYEAQQDKSGLPNDRFSAERPEGSISTLTIQRTEQRDSAMYRCASSKRLEQYFGPGTRLTVT.

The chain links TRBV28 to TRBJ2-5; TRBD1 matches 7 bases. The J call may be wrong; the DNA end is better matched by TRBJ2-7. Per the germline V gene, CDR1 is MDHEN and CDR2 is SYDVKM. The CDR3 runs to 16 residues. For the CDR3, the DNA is TGTGCCAGCAGCCCATATAAACCGGGACAGACCTACGAGCAGTACTTC. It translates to CASSPYKPGQTYEQYF.

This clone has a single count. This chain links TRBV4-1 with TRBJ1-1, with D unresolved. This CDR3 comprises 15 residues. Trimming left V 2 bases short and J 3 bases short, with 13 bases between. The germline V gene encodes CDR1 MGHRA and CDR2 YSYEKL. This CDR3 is CASSQNRATDTEAFF. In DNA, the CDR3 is TGCGCCAGCAGCCAAAATCGAGCGACGGACACTGAAGCTTTCTTT.

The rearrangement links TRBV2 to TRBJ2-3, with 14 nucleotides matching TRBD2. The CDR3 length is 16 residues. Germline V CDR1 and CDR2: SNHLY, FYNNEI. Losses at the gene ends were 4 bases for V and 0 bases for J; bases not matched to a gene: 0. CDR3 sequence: CASSGLAGGSTDTQYF. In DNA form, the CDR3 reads TGTGCCAGCAGTGGACTAGCGGGAGGGAGCACAGATACGCAGTATTTT.

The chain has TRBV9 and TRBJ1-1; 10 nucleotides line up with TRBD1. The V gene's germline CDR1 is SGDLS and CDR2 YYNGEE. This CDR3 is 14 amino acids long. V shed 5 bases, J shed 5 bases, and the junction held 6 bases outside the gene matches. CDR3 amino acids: CASSRQGAGTEAFF. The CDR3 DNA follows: TGTGCCAGCAGTAGACAGGGGGCCGGAACTGAAGCTTTCTTT.

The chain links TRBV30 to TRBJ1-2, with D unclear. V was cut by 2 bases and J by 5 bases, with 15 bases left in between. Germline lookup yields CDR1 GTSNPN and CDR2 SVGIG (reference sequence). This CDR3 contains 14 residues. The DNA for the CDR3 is TGTGCCTGGAGTCGGTCCGAACTGATTTATGGCTACACCTTC. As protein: CAWSRSELIYGYTF.

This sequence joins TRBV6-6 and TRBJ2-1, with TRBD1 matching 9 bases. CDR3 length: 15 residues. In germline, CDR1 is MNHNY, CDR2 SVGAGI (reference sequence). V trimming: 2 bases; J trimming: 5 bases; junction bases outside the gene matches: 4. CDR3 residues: CASSYGTGLNNEQFF. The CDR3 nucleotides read TGTGCCAGCAGTTACGGGACAGGGCTTAACAATGAGCAGTTCTTC.

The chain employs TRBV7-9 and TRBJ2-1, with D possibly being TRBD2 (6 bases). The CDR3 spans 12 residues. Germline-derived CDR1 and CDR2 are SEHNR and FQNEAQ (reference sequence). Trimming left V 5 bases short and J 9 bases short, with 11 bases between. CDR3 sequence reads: CASSRWGGEQFF. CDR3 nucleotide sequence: TGTGCCAGCAGCCGATGGGGAGGTGAGCAGTTCTTC.

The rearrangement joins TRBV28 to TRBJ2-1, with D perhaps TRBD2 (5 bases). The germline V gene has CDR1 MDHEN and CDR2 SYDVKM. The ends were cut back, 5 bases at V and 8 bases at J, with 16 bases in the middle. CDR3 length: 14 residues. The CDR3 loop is CASSMATGWDEQFF. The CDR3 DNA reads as TGTGCCAGCAGTATGGCGACGGGGTGGGATGAGCAGTTCTTC.

CDR3 DNA: TGTGCCAGCAGTGGACAGGGGACTTCGAACACCGGGGAGCTGTTTTTT. It translates to CASSGQGTSNTGELFF. The chain links TRBV2 to TRBJ2-2, with 8 positions matching TRBD1. Germline V gene sequence: CDR1 SNHLY, CDR2 FYNNEI. The CDR3 length is 16 residues. Unmatched junction bases numbered 4, after V lost 4 bases and J lost 0 bases.